This record covers a single TCR beta chain. Cohorts were assigned according to the clinical history that participants reported. The data stem from a study of blood T cell repertoires in COVID-19. Study-level background: Spain, Italy and the United States supplied samples that represented acute and convalescent COVID-19. The cDNA or gDNA used as material had been derived from T cells, B-cell-depleted T cells, or PBMCs.

The assay was immunoSEQ multiplex PCR, and TCRdb's table has in-frame clones only and misses some. The data contain some 240,000 clones, around 88% of them singletons. The sequencing input was PBMCs or T cells enriched from blood (not recorded which). The TCR originated in a woman in her thirties or forties with acute COVID-19.

The CDR3 nucleotides are TGTGCCAGCAGCTTAGAAGGGTACAGGGGGGACTACGAGCAGTACTTC. Its protein is CASSLEGYRGDYEQYF. V gene TRBV7-9 combines with J gene TRBJ2-7, with 8 bases matching TRBD1. V shed 1 base and J 3 bases; nucleotides not matched to a gene: 8. The length of the CDR3 is 16 residues. Germline CDR1 reads SEHNR; CDR2 reads FQNEAQ (reference sequence). Looking up the rest from reference TRBV7-9 and TRBJ2-7 gives the full variable domain: DTGVSQNPRHKITKRGQNVTFRCDPISEHNRLYWYRQTLGQGPEFLTYFQNEAQLEKSRLLSDRFSAERPKGSFSTLEIQRTEQGDSAMYLCASSLEGYRGDYEQYFGPGTRLTVT.